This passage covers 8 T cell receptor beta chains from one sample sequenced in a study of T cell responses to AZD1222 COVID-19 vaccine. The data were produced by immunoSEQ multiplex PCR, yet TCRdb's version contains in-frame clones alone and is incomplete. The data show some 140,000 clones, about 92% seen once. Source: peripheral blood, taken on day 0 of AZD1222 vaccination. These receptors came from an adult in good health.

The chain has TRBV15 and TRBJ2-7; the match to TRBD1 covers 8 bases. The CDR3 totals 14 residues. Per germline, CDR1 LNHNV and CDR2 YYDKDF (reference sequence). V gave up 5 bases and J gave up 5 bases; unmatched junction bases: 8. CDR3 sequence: CATSRDRSVDEQYF. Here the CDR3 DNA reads TGTGCCACCAGCCGGGACAGGTCTGTGGACGAGCAGTACTTC.

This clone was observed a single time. The CDR3 DNA sequence: TGTGCCAGCTCACCAACAGGGGGCGACCTGACGCTGGCTTTCTTT. Amino acids: CASSPTGGDLTLAFF. The V call is TRBV18, the J call TRBJ1-1; TRBD1 agrees at 9 bases. Germline V gene data show CDR1 as KGHSH and CDR2 as LQKENI. CDR3 length: 15 amino acids. J gave up 11 bases and V 2 bases, and 12 bases lay outside the gene matches.

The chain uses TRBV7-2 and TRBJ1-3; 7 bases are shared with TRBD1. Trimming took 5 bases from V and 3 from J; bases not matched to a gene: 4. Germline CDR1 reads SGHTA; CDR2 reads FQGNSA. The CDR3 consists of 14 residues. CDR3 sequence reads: CASSATGVGNTIYF. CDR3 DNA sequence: TGTGCCAGCAGCGCTACAGGGGTTGGAAACACCATATATTTT.

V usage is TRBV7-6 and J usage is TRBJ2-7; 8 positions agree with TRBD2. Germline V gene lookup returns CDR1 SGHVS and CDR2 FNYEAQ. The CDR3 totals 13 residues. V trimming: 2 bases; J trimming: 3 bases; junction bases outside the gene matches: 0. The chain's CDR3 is CASSLSGSYEQYF. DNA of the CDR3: TGTGCCAGCAGCTTAAGCGGGAGCTACGAGCAGTACTTC.

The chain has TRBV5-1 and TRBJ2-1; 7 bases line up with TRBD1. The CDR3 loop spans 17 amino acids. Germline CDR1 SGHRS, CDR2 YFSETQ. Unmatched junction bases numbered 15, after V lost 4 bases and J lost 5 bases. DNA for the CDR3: TGCGCCAGCAGCCTGGACGCTTCCGGGACAGTGCACAATGAGCAGTTCTTC. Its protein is CASSLDASGTVHNEQFF.

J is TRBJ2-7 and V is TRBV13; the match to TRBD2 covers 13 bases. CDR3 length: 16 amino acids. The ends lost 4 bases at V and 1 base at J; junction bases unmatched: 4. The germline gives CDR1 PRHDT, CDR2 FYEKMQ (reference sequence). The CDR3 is CASSSSGLAGSYEQYF. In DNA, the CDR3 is TGTGCCAGCAGCTCCTCGGGACTAGCGGGATCCTACGAGCAGTACTTC.

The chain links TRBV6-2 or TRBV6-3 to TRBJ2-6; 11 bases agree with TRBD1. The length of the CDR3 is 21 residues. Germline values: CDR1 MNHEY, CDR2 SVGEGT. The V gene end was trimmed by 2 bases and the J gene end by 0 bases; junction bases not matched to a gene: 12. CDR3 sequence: CASSYRGQGAISVSGANVLTF. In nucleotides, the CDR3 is TGTGCCAGCAGTTACCGTGGACAGGGGGCTATCTCTGTCTCTGGGGCCAACGTCCTGACTTTC.

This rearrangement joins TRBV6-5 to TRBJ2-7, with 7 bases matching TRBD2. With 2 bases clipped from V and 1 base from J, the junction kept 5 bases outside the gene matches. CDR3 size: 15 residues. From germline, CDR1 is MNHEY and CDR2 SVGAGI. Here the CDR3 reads CASSYGTTGSYEQYF. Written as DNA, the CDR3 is TGTGCCAGCAGTTACGGGACTACCGGGTCCTACGAGCAGTACTTC.